Presented here are 9 T cell receptor beta chains from one specimen sequenced in a study of blood T cell repertoires in COVID-19. Method: immunoSEQ multiplex PCR; TCRdb's copy keeps in-frame clones and lacks some. The table includes a few hundred thousand clones, nearly 90% detected once. The sequencing sample was made of peripheral blood. These receptors all come from a woman aged 25 to 39 with COVID-19, enrolled during active disease.

This clone has a single count. The rearrangement uses TRBV19 and TRBJ1-1; D remains unclear. The V gene lost 6 bases and the J gene lost 6 bases, with 17 bases spanning the gap. Germline V CDR1 and CDR2: LNHDA, SQIVND (reference sequence). The CDR3 spans 14 residues. The CDR3, as DNA: TGTGCCAGTAGCAGAGACGGAGGGAGGTCTGAAGCTTTCTTT. Its translation is CASSRDGGRSEAFF.

This chain uses TRBV15 with TRBJ1-5; unclear D gene. The CDR3 contains 15 residues. The germline V and J ends were trimmed by 5 bases and 1 base, with 12 bases remaining between them. Per germline, CDR1 LNHNV and CDR2 YYDKDF (reference sequence). As DNA, the CDR3 is TGTGCCACCAGCGGGAGACTGGGAAGCAATCAGCCCCAGCATTTT. Amino acids: CATSGRLGSNQPQHF.

CDR3 amino acids: CASRPNPTGTNSPLHF. CDR3 sequence (DNA): TGCGCCAGCAGACCTAACCCGACAGGGACTAATTCACCCCTCCACTTT. The rearrangement links TRBV5-1 to TRBJ1-6, with 7 bases matching TRBD1. Germline lookup yields CDR1 SGHRS and CDR2 YFSETQ. The CDR3 sequence is 16 residues long. J gave up 6 bases and V 5 bases, and 11 bases lay outside the gene matches.

CDR3 sequence reads: CASSLAAGMDTQYF. The CDR3 DNA follows: TGCGCCAGCAGCTTGGCCGCAGGAATGGATACCCAGTACTTC. The rearrangement links TRBV5-1 to TRBJ2-5, with D hard to call. CDR3 length equals 14 residues. Germline V CDR1 and CDR2: SGHRS, YFSETQ. V shed 0 bases and J shed 8 bases, with 14 bases lying between them.

The chain employs TRBV5-5 and TRBJ2-7; perhaps TRBD1 as D (6 bases). The CDR3 runs to 15 residues. Germline-derived CDR1 and CDR2 are SGHKS and YYEKEE (reference sequence). V lost 3 bases and J 4 bases, leaving 17 bases between the germline ends. CDR3 coding DNA: TGTGCCAGCAGCTGGGGGACGACAGGTTTGTACGAGCAGTACTTC. Residues: CASSWGTTGLYEQYF.

This chain uses TRBV4-1 with TRBJ2-3, with 11 bases aligning to TRBD1. Losses at the gene ends were 5 bases for V and 5 bases for J; bases not matched to a gene: 15. CDR3 size: 18 residues. Germline V gene sequence: CDR1 MGHRA, CDR2 YSYEKL. CDR3 residues: CASSGDRGGFIRGDTQYF. Here the CDR3 DNA reads TGCGCCAGCAGCGGGGACAGGGGGGGGTTTATAAGGGGAGATACGCAGTATTTT.

V and J are TRBV4-1 and TRBJ1-6; 8 positions match TRBD1. CDR1 is MGHRA, CDR2 YSYEKL, per germline. V gave up 1 base and J gave up 7 bases; unmatched junction bases: 6. The CDR3 runs to 16 residues. CDR3 sequence reads: CASSQVKQGGNSPLHF. The CDR3 DNA follows: TGCGCCAGCAGCCAAGTAAAACAGGGGGGAAATTCACCCCTCCACTTT.

The rearrangement joins TRBV2 to TRBJ1-5; D not resolved. CDR1 and CDR2 from the germline V gene are SNHLY and FYNNEI. The V gene lost 8 bases and the J gene lost 1 base, with 12 bases spanning the gap. The CDR3 consists of 14 residues. The CDR3: CASSGARSNQPQHF. The CDR3 bases are TGTGCCAGCTCGGGAGCCAGAAGCAATCAGCCCCAGCATTTT. The entire variable domain, with the rest obtained from reference TRBV2 and TRBJ1-5, is as follows: EPEVTQTPSHQVTQMGQEVILRCVPISNHLYFYWYRQILGQKVEFLVSFYNNEISEKSEIFDDQFSVERPDGSNFTLKIRSTKLEDSAMYFCASSGARSNQPQHFGDGTRLSIL.

The chain joins TRBV19 to TRBJ2-7; TRBD2 matches at 8 bases. The CDR3 consists of 13 residues. Per germline, CDR1 LNHDA and CDR2 SQIVND (reference sequence). With V trimmed by 8 bases and J by 3 bases, 6 bases remained unmatched. DNA for the CDR3: TGTGCCAGTGCGCGGGGGGAAGGCTACGAGCAGTACTTC. Protein: CASARGEGYEQYF.